This TCR beta chain was captured in a study of CD8 T cells in ankylosing spondylitis (dated by TCRdb to the late 2010s). In the study overall: The study profiled T cell receptor beta repertoires in healthy donors and ankylosing spondylitis patients to find disease-linked TCR variants. Peripheral blood samples were taken, and synovial fluid was additionally collected from ankylosing spondylitis patients. In total, the full study cohort was made up of about 99 healthy donors and 25 to 30 ankylosing spondylitis patients.

What the study reported, not specific to this receptor: The disease-linked clones were reported as significantly enriched in matched synovial fluid samples from ankylosing spondylitis patients. Some TCR beta motif variants had previously been reported in synovial fluid and blood of reactive arthritis patients, which suggested common disease-initiation mechanisms. Blood from ankylosing spondylitis patients appeared to be characterized by a TCR beta motif composed of eight or nine highly homologous amino acid variants. The disease-linked clones had a CD8+ phenotype and were found at relatively low frequencies in peripheral blood.

These reads were obtained on an Illumina HiSeq 2500. Quantitative 5'-RACE with molecular barcodes was the method used to prepare the TCR beta libraries. The study's own analysis went as follows. To identify disease-linked TCR variants, a new computational method was used, one built on a probabilistic model of VDJ rearrangement. TCRdb handled the public reads itself, with Q25 trimming in fastp and clone calling in MiXCR, and kept productive beta chains. A single entry per CDR3 protein holds the most common genes and DNA from its merged rows. The V and J calls follow TCRdb's processing rather than the paper's. In this sample the table shows roughly 130,000 distinct CDR3 sequences, 7.5% to 9.5% of which occur a single time. The top ten clones comprise roughly 8% of the sample. V is cut by 7 bases and J by 3 bases, and the space between the germline ends is 16 bases. The cysteine opens and the phenylalanine closes a CDR3 of 15 amino acids. The kept DNA is CDR3 alone, 45 bases in frame from the first base. For CDR1 and CDR2, the germline V gene lists LGHNA and YSLEER.

Synovial fluid samples were matched to blood samples from the same ankylosing spondylitis patients. In the case of this clonotype: It has no known antigen specificity. No much larger clone is present one base from it, and per-base qualities are unavailable.

The rearranged segments are TRBV4-3 and TRBJ2-4, and the D gene may be TRBD2, 6 bases matching. The sequenced sample was synovial fluid, either unsorted or a sorted T cell fraction (not recorded which). The sequence came from a male donor with ankylosing spondylitis. The DNA sequence follows: TGCGCCAGCATTAATCTCACGGGGGTCAAAAACATTCAGTACTTC. Translated, this gives CASINLTGVKNIQYF.